This is a list of T cell receptor beta chains from one sample in a study of T-cell memory formation after mild COVID-19. TCRdb itself ran the 5' RACE reads through MiXCR, one entry per CDR3 protein. The sample shows 30,000 to 35,000 distinct CDR3 sequences, just under 8% of them seen only once. Sequenced material: PBMCs or a T cell subset sorted from them (not recorded which). The receptors originated from a man between 18 and 29 years old who had mild COVID-19 (a few samples of this study predate the infection). Cell type and time point are not known. Both conserved end residues are part of each CDR3. A D gene is named only where the DNA matches it firmly. Rows may omit the clone size; those that give it use once, few, many or a size class.

cdr3_nt cdr3_aa clone_size v_call d_call j_call
TGTGCCAGCAGCTTAGCAGGGGCAGGGAGTGACCAGCATTTT CASSLAGAGSDQHF many TRBV7-2 - TRBJ1-5
TGTGCCATCAGTGTGGGGATCACCTACAATGAGCAGTTCTTC CAISVGITYNEQFF many TRBV10-3 - TRBJ2-1
TGTGCCAGCAGCCAAGATACCAGGGATCGGCAGTACTTC CASSQDTRDRQYF many TRBV4-2 - TRBJ2-7
TGCGCCAGCACCGGGAATTGGGAGCGTAATTCACCCCTCCACTTT CASTGNWERNSPLHF many TRBV5-1 - TRBJ1-6
TGCAGTGCTACCTACCTTGGCGGGGGGGCAGATACGCAGTATTTT CSATYLGGGADTQYF many TRBV20-1 TRBD2 TRBJ2-3
TGTGCCAGCAGCTATAGGGGGGCGGAGACCCAGTACTTC CASSYRGAETQYF many TRBV5-4 - TRBJ2-5
TGTGCCAGCAGCGTAGCTCTCCAAAACTCACCCCTCCACTTT CASSVALQNSPLHF - TRBV9 - TRBJ1-6
TGTGCCAGTAGTATAGAGAAGTCCAGCTCCTACAATGAGCAGTTCTTC CASSIEKSSSYNEQFF - TRBV19 - TRBJ2-1
TGTGCCACCAGTGATCGGGGGACTAGCCCAGGCACCGGGGAGCTGTTTTTT CATSDRGTSPGTGELFF - TRBV24-1 TRBD2 TRBJ2-2
TGCAGCGTCCGAGGGGAGCGGGACAGGGGTAACTATGGCTACACCTTC CSVRGERDRGNYGYTF once TRBV29-1 TRBD1 TRBJ1-2
TGTGCCAGCAGTTCTCGGACAGGGCAGCAGTTCTTC CASSSRTGQQFF - TRBV6-2/TRBV6-3 TRBD1 TRBJ2-1
TGTGCCAGCGCCGGGACTAGCGGGGAATATCGTGAGCAGTTCTTC CASAGTSGEYREQFF few TRBV18 TRBD2 TRBJ2-1
TGCAGCGTGGAGGGACAGGGCGGCAATCAGCCCCAGCATTTT CSVEGQGGNQPQHF many TRBV29-1 TRBD1 TRBJ1-5
TGTGCCAGCAGCGGACGGAACTCCTACGAGCAGTACTTC CASSGRNSYEQYF many TRBV9 - TRBJ2-7
TGTGCCACCGGACAGGGGGAAAGCTACAATGAGCAGTTCTTC CATGQGESYNEQFF many TRBV15 TRBD1 TRBJ2-1
TGTGCCAGCAGATCGGACAGGGGTAGGACAGATACGCAGTATTTT CASRSDRGRTDTQYF many TRBV6-5 TRBD1 TRBJ2-3
TGTGCCAGCAGCCCCGGTCCCCCGCCAGATACGCAGTATTTT CASSPGPPPDTQYF many TRBV7-3 - TRBJ2-3
TGTGCCAGCAGGGAAAGGACAGATACGCAGTATTTT CASRERTDTQYF many TRBV2 - TRBJ2-3
TGTGCCAGCAGCCAAGAGGATGGGGATCAGCCCCAGCATTTT CASSQEDGDQPQHF many TRBV4-2 - TRBJ1-5
TGTGCCAGCAGCTACACTAGCACAGATACGCAGTATTTT CASSYTSTDTQYF large TRBV7-6 - TRBJ2-3
TGCAGTGCTGGGACAGGGCCAGATACGCAGTATTTT CSAGTGPDTQYF many TRBV20-1 TRBD1 TRBJ2-3
TGCAGTGCTGTCCTGGACAGCTACTACAATGAGCAGTTCTTC CSAVLDSYYNEQFF many TRBV20-1 - TRBJ2-1
TGTGCCAGCAGTTCTATAGAGGTATCAGGGGATTATATTCAGCCCCAGCATTTT CASSSIEVSGDYIQPQHF few TRBV12-3/TRBV12-4 - TRBJ1-5
TGTGCCAGTAGTAACACAGCGAACTCTGGGGCCAACGTCCTGACTTTC CASSNTANSGANVLTF many TRBV19 - TRBJ2-6
TGCGCCAGCAGCCAAGCGAGAATGGACGGACGTAACACAGATACGCAGTATTTT CASSQARMDGRNTDTQYF many TRBV4-3 - TRBJ2-3
TGTGCCACCCTAGCGGGGGGCCCGCCCGGGGAGCTGTTTTTT CATLAGGPPGELFF - TRBV6-2/TRBV6-3 TRBD2 TRBJ2-2
TGCGCCAGCAGCTTGTACTCCGGGACTCCCATTGAGTTCTTC CASSLYSGTPIEFF many TRBV5-1 - TRBJ2-1
TGCGCCAGCAGCCCACAAGGCGGGACAGAAGAGACCCAGTACTTC CASSPQGGTEETQYF many TRBV5-1 - TRBJ2-5
TGTGCCAGCAACCTAGGACAGGGCGGGCAAGAGACCCAGTACTTC CASNLGQGGQETQYF once TRBV28 TRBD1 TRBJ2-5
TGCGCCAGCAGCTTGGGACAGGGGCACGGTGGCTACACCTTC CASSLGQGHGGYTF many TRBV5-1 TRBD1 TRBJ1-2
TGTGCCAGCAGCTTATATTGGTCAGACGCTGAAGCTTTCTTT CASSLYWSDAEAFF many TRBV7-2 - TRBJ1-1
TGCAGTGCTAGGCGTCACAGCGGGGAGCTGTTTTTT CSARRHSGELFF many TRBV20-1 - TRBJ2-2
TGTGCCAGCAGTTTGTGGGGGCCAAACATTCAGTACTTC CASSLWGPNIQYF - TRBV12-3/TRBV12-4 - TRBJ2-4
TGTGCCAGCAGCGCCCGGGGGGGCACAGATACGCAGTATTTT CASSARGGTDTQYF many TRBV7-8 TRBD2 TRBJ2-3
TGTGCCAGCAGTCGATCCACCGGGGAGCTGTTTTTT CASSRSTGELFF many TRBV12-3/TRBV12-4 - TRBJ2-2
TGTGCCAGTAGTATCACAGGGGCCAGAAATCAGCCCCAGCATTTT CASSITGARNQPQHF few TRBV19 TRBD1 TRBJ1-5
TGCAGCGCAAACGCGATCGCAGCAGATGGCTACACCTTC CSANAIAADGYTF many TRBV29-1 - TRBJ1-2
TGCAGTGCTAGTGCTGCGCGAGCTTTCTTT CSASAARAFF many TRBV20-1 - TRBJ1-1
TGCGCCAGCAGCCAAGTGACAGGGGGCGGCTTTTATGAAAAACTGTTTTTT CASSQVTGGGFYEKLFF few TRBV4-1 TRBD1 TRBJ1-4
TGTGCCAGTAGTATAGGTAGCGGCGTCTATCGTTGGCAGCAGTTCTTC CASSIGSGVYRWQQFF few TRBV19 - TRBJ2-1
TGTGCCAGCAGCACGAAGGACGGTCAGCCCCAGCATTTT CASSTKDGQPQHF - TRBV21-1 - TRBJ1-5
TGTGCCAGCAGCTTCGTAGCGGGGACAGATACGCAGTATTTT CASSFVAGTDTQYF medium-sized TRBV7-2 TRBD2 TRBJ2-3
TGCGCCAGCAGCCAAGATAAAGGGACAGTATTTGCTAATGAAAAACTGTTTTTT CASSQDKGTVFANEKLFF many TRBV4-1 TRBD1 TRBJ1-4
TGCAGTGCTAGAGATGGGGACTACCAAGAGACCCAGTACTTC CSARDGDYQETQYF many TRBV20-1 - TRBJ2-5
TGTGCCAGCAGACCTTGGTCCCTGGAAAATTCACCCCTCCACTTT CASRPWSLENSPLHF many TRBV28 - TRBJ1-6
TGTGCCAGCAGCCCGACAGGGCCCGGGGAGCTGTTTTTT CASSPTGPGELFF many TRBV7-3 TRBD1 TRBJ2-2
TGTGCCAGCAGCCAAGGCAATAGCGGGGTCGGCACAGATACGCAGTATTTT CASSQGNSGVGTDTQYF few TRBV4-2 TRBD2 TRBJ2-3
TGCAGTGCTAGATCAGGGGGAGGTGGCTACACCTTC CSARSGGGGYTF - TRBV20-1 TRBD1 TRBJ1-2
TGCGCCAGCAGCCAAGGAGGAGCAGTTGACGAGCAGTACTTC CASSQGGAVDEQYF - TRBV4-1 - TRBJ2-7
TGTGCCAGCAGCTTCTTCCAGGGAACCTACGAGCAGTACTTC CASSFFQGTYEQYF - TRBV5-6 - TRBJ2-7
TGCAGTGCTTTTCTCACTAGCACAGATACGCAGTATTTT CSAFLTSTDTQYF - TRBV20-1 - TRBJ2-3
TGTGCCAGCAGTCAACAAGAGAATTCACCCCTCCACTTT CASSQQENSPLHF many TRBV6-5 - TRBJ1-6